This T cell receptor (beta chain) was recovered during a study of blood T cells in healthy people across ages. Sample-barcoded 5' priming and a J-beta primer mix drove a second PCR of 7 to 11 cycles. In TCRdb, the 5' RACE reads were re-called with MiXCR into one record per CDR3 protein. Seen here are some 900,000 distinct CDR3 sequences, roughly 26% observed once, and the top ten hold 17%. Findings and limits, study-wide: A strong correlation was found between TCR beta diversity and the percentage of naive T cells.

Comment on this clonotype: Its antigen is undetermined. This could be a read error, since a much larger clone is one nucleotide away.

The V gene's germline CDR1 is SGDLS and CDR2 YYNGEE. Trimming stripped 3 bases from V and 10 bases from J, with 20 bases between. The CDR3 length is 15 residues. The V and J genes are TRBV9 and TRBJ2-1; TRBD2 might be the D (6 bases). The specimen sequenced was blood. The TCR was taken from a woman older than 75 in good health. DNA of the CDR3: TGTGCCAGCAGCGAGCCTGGAGGGCGACCCTACGAGCAGTTCTTC. Amino acids: CASSEPGGRPYEQFF.